This T cell receptor beta chain was identified in a study of neurological immune-mediated disorders. Study-wide context: Among the approximately 35 patients with multiple sclerosis, 31 were relapsing-remitting, while 3 were secondary progressive. General observations from the study: When repertoires were grouped phylogenetically, those of 18 of 34 multiple sclerosis patients fell into one related-CDR3 cluster, a possible signature. TCR-beta repertoires seemed private in all groups, with no expanded CDR3 amino acid sequences shared.

The sample holds many counts of this clonotype. Its antigen is not known. Synthesis of cDNA was accomplished via 5'RACE employing 10-nucleotide random UMIs. TCRdb passed the 5' RACE reads through MiXCR, listing each CDR3 protein once. The sample lists 49,000 or so distinct CDR3 sequences, roughly 4% occurring once. This receptor was identified in a woman between 55 and 75 years old with multiple sclerosis. The sequencing input was PBMCs.

Written as DNA, the CDR3 is TGTGCCAGCAGCCAAGTCTTGAGGGACTTGGGGGAGCTGTTTTTT. It codes for CASSQVLRDLGELFF. This rearrangement joins TRBV3-1 to TRBJ2-2; TRBD2 is a possible D gene (6 bases). Germline CDR1 LGHDT, CDR2 YNNKEL (reference sequence). This CDR3 region has 15 residues. Trimming pared 1 base from V and 8 bases from J, leaving 14 bases between.